The 18 T cell receptor beta chains below all came from one sample that was sequenced in a study of cytomegalovirus exposure and HLA in healthy donors. Primers for the PCR totalled 60 Vbeta and 13 Jbeta. Method: immunoSEQ multiplex PCR; TCRdb's copy keeps in-frame clones and lacks some. Among tens of thousands of clones listed, about 70% were seen once. Source material: PBMCs. Source of these receptors: a male donor in good health and CMV-seropositive.

V and J are TRBV19 and TRBJ1-2; D is ambiguous. The germline CDR1 and CDR2 sequences are LNHDA and SQIVND (reference sequence). V lost 3 bases and J lost 8, with 19 bases in between. CDR3 length: 15 residues. CDR3 in amino acids: CASSIGVSGGWGYTF. Here the CDR3 DNA reads TGTGCCAGTAGTATTGGGGTGTCCGGAGGCTGGGGCTACACCTTC. The variable domain in full, completed from reference TRBV19 and TRBJ1-2, reads DGGITQSPKYLFRKEGQNVTLSCEQNLNHDAMYWYRQDPGQGLRLIYYSQIVNDFQKGDIAEGYSVSREKKESFPLTVTSAQKNPTAFYLCASSIGVSGGWGYTFGSGTRLTVV.

This clone was found a few times. The chain carries TRBV21-1 and TRBJ2-7; the D call of TRBD1 is as the table states it, not checked on the DNA. TRBV21-1 is given as a pseudogene. This CDR3 spans 13 amino acids. For the CDR3, the DNA is TGTGCCAGCAGCAGGGCAGGGTACAACGAGCAGTACTTC. Protein sequence: CASSRAGYNEQYF.

The genes are TRBV7-9 and TRBJ2-5; weak D call: TRBD1 (8 bases). The J call is doubtful: the DNA matches TRBJ2-7 better. The CDR3 is 16 residues long. CDR1 and CDR2 (germline): SEHNR, FQNEAQ (reference sequence). This chain's CDR3 is CASSPGGQGYSYEQYF. CDR3 coding DNA: TGTGCCAGCAGCCCGGGAGGACAGGGATACTCCTACGAGCAGTACTTC.

The rearrangement joins TRBV15 to TRBJ1-2; 8 bases agree with TRBD1. The ends lost 2 bases at V and 8 bases at J; junction bases unmatched: 13. Germline assignment: CDR1 LNHNV and CDR2 YYDKDF (reference sequence). The CDR3 loop spans 16 amino acids. CDR3 in amino acids: CATSRPLGQGAQGYTF. DNA for the CDR3: TGTGCCACCAGCAGACCCCTTGGGCAGGGGGCGCAAGGCTACACCTTC.

This chain uses TRBV7-2 with TRBJ1-1; 10 positions agree with TRBD1. From germline, CDR1 is SGHTA and CDR2 FQGNSA. The ends lost 4 bases at V and 5 bases at J; junction bases unmatched: 4. The CDR3 totals 14 residues. The CDR3 bases are TGTGCCAGCAGCTCGACAGGGGGCGATACTGAAGCTTTCTTT. Translating it yields CASSSTGGDTEAFF.

This clone was detected a few times. The chain links TRBV11-2 to TRBJ2-1; 13 nucleotides line up with TRBD2. Germline V gene sequence: CDR1 SGHAT, CDR2 FQNNGV. CDR3 length: 15 amino acids. After removal of 4 bases from V and 7 bases from J, the junction contained 4 bases not matched to a gene. The CDR3: CASSSTSGGANEQFF. The CDR3 DNA is TGTGCCAGCAGCTCTACTAGCGGGGGGGCGAATGAGCAGTTCTTC.

This chain connects TRBV11-2 to TRBJ2-7, with D tentatively TRBD1 (6 bases). CDR3 length: 17 residues. Trimming cost V 3 bases and J 4 bases, with 22 bases left between them. CDR1 and CDR2 from the germline V gene are SGHAT and FQNNGV. The CDR3 bases are TGTGCCAGCAGCTTTGGCCCCCCCGGGACACCTACTTACGAGCAGTACTTC. Its translation: CASSFGPPGTPTYEQYF.

The chain couples TRBV6-5 to TRBJ1-5, with D unclear. The CDR3 is 15 amino acids. V was pared by 5 bases and J by 0 bases, with 11 bases between. Germline-derived CDR1 and CDR2 are MNHEY and SVGAGI. Here the CDR3 reads CASSLAGNSNQPQHF. The CDR3, as DNA: TGTGCCAGCAGTCTGGCGGGGAATAGCAATCAGCCCCAGCATTTT.

The chain employs TRBV7-9 and TRBJ2-3, with 16 bases lining up with TRBD2. CDR1 SEHNR and CDR2 FQNEAQ come from the germline V gene (reference sequence). V gave up 5 bases and J gave up 3 bases; unmatched junction bases: 5. The CDR3 has 17 amino acids. The CDR3 coding sequence is TGTGCCAGCAGCCCGGGACTAGCGGGGGGGCTTACAGATACGCAGTATTTT. This translates into CASSPGLAGGLTDTQYF. The variable domain in full, with the rest retrieved from reference TRBV7-9 and TRBJ2-3, is DTGVSQNPRHKITKRGQNVTFRCDPISEHNRLYWYRQTLGQGPEFLTYFQNEAQLEKSRLLSDRFSAERPKGSFSTLEIQRTEQGDSAMYLCASSPGLAGGLTDTQYFGPGTRLTVL.

The V gene is TRBV27, the J gene TRBJ2-7; the match to TRBD1 covers 8 bases. Trimming cost V 0 bases and J 3 bases; bases outside gene matches: 4. The CDR3 length is 15 residues. Germline CDR1 is MNHEY and CDR2 is SMNVEV (reference sequence). Written as DNA, the CDR3 is TGTGCCAGCAGTTTATCAGACAGGGGAGGCTACGAGCAGTACTTC. Its translation: CASSLSDRGGYEQYF.

This clone was picked up a small number of times. The chain links TRBV7-6 to TRBJ1-3; D is ambiguous. The CDR3 loop spans 16 amino acids. CDR1 is SGHVS and CDR2 is FNYEAQ in the germline V gene. Trimming shortened V by 3 bases and J by 0 bases, and 12 bases separated the two germline ends. The CDR3 coding sequence is TGTGCCAGCAGCTTGAATACGCGAAGCTCTGGAAACACCATATATTTT. It specifies CASSLNTRSSGNTIYF.

The V gene is TRBV4-2, the J gene TRBJ2-2; 10 nucleotides align to TRBD2. This CDR3 is 17 amino acids long. V shed 1 base and J 4 bases; nucleotides not matched to a gene: 6. Germline CDR1 reads LGHNA; CDR2 reads YNFKEQ. The CDR3 DNA is TGTGCCAGCAGCCAAGTGGCCCGGACTAGCGGCACCGGGGAGCTGTTTTTT. It translates to CASSQVARTSGTGELFF.

This chain uses TRBV7-9 with TRBJ2-3; TRBD2 aligns across 13 bases. CDR1 SEHNR and CDR2 FQNEAQ come from the germline V gene (reference sequence). The J segment lost 4 bases and the V segment lost 10 bases, leaving 5 bases of the junction unmatched. This CDR3 is 14 amino acids long. The CDR3 here is CATRTSGSSDTQYF. CDR3 DNA sequence: TGTGCCACCCGGACTAGCGGGAGCTCAGATACGCAGTATTTT.

This clone has only a few counts. The chain recombines TRBV7-9 with TRBJ2-7; D may be TRBD2 (6 bases). The germline V and J ends were trimmed by 5 bases and 2 bases, with 16 bases remaining between them. CDR1 and CDR2 (germline): SEHNR, FQNEAQ (reference sequence). CDR3 length equals 15 residues. The CDR3 coding sequence is TGTGCCAGCAGCGTAGGCGCGGGGCCCACCTACGAGCAGTACTTC. It codes for CASSVGAGPTYEQYF.

The chain employs TRBV7-3 and TRBJ2-3; no clear D gene. The V end lost 5 bases, the J end lost 0 bases, and 6 bases lay between the germline ends. CDR1 is SGHTA, CDR2 FQGTGA, per germline. This CDR3 has 13 amino acids. CDR3 nucleotide sequence: TGTGCCAGCAGCATTACTAGCACAGATACGCAGTATTTT. Protein sequence: CASSITSTDTQYF.

The genes are TRBV2 and TRBJ2-1; a weak D match, TRBD2 (6 bases). Trimming removed 1 base from V and 9 bases from J, with 16 bases in between. The germline CDR1 and CDR2 sequences are SNHLY and FYNNEI. The CDR3 has 15 amino acids. As DNA, the CDR3 is TGTGCCAGCAGTGAAGACGCAGCGATGGGGGGTGAGCAGTTCTTC. It codes for CASSEDAAMGGEQFF.

This clone was found once. The gene calls are TRBV7-9 and TRBJ2-2; D may be TRBD1 (6 bases). The CDR3 loop spans 14 amino acids. Germline V CDR1 and CDR2: SEHNR, FQNEAQ (reference sequence). Trimming removed 10 bases from V and 4 bases from J, with 16 bases in between. CDR3 sequence: CATYRVLGTGELFF. Written as DNA, the CDR3 is TGTGCCACCTACAGGGTATTGGGCACCGGGGAGCTGTTTTTT.

This clone was observed a single time. The genes are TRBV5-1 and TRBJ1-4; the D gene is possibly TRBD1 (6 bases). Between the trimmed V and J ends, which lost 5 bases and 0 bases, there was a span of 11 bases. The CDR3 runs to 15 residues. Germline CDR1 reads SGHRS; CDR2 reads YFSETQ. In nucleotides, the CDR3 is TGCGCCAGCAGGACAGGCTTTGCAACTAATGAAAAACTGTTTTTT. Its translation is CASRTGFATNEKLFF.